This T cell receptor (beta chain) is drawn from a study of control samples from healthy donors and cancer patients. This table comes from immunoSEQ multiplex PCR, and its TCRdb copy is limited to in-frame clones, with some not included. The table lists about 95,000 clones, around four fifths of them singletons. The sequencing sample was made of blood. The origin of this receptor is a man younger than 40 in good health.

This CDR3 reads CASSAYVSSGVTDTQYF. The CDR3 nucleotides read TGCGCCAGCAGCGCATACGTGAGTAGCGGGGTTACAGATACGCAGTATTTT. This chain uses TRBV5-1 with TRBJ2-3, with 8 bases that match TRBD2. Losses at the gene ends were 4 bases for V and 3 bases for J; bases not matched to a gene: 13. The germline gives CDR1 SGHRS, CDR2 YFSETQ. The CDR3 consists of 17 residues.